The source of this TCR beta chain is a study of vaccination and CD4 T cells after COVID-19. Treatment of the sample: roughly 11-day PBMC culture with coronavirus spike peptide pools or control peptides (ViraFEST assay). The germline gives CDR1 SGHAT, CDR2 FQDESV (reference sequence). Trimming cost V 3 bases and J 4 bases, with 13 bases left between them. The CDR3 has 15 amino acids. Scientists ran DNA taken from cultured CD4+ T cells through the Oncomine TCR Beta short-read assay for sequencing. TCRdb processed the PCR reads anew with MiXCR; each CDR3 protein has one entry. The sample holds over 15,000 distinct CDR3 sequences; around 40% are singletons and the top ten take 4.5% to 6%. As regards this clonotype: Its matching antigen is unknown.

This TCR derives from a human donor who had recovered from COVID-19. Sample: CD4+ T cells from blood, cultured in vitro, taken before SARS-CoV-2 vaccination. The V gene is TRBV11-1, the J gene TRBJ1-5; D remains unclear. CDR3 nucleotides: TGTGCCAGCAGCTTGGTTACAGAACCTAATCAGCCCCAGCATTTT. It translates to CASSLVTEPNQPQHF.